One and the same sample provided the 10 T cell receptor beta chains below, sequenced in a study of neoadjuvant nivolumab and ipilimumab in lung cancer. Sequencing was performed with immunoSEQ multiplex PCR; in TCRdb, only in-frame clones are kept and a portion is missing. The profile covers 25,000 to 30,000 clones, with approximately 80% appearing a single time and 5% to 7% taken by the ten largest. This specimen was peripheral blood, taken before neoadjuvant nivolumab, alone or with ipilimumab. The receptors come from an adult with non-small cell lung cancer.

The chain has TRBV7-2 and TRBJ2-2; a possible D gene is TRBD1 (5 bases). The CDR3 is made up of 15 amino acids. V gave up 5 bases and J gave up 0 bases, with 10 bases separating them. Germline V lookup: CDR1 SGHTA, CDR2 FQGNSA. In DNA, the CDR3 is TGTGCCAGCAGCAAACAGGTCGCGAACACCGGGGAGCTGTTTTTT. Amino acid sequence: CASSKQVANTGELFF.

This chain joins TRBV5-4 and TRBJ1-3; unclear D gene. V lost 1 base to trimming and J lost 2 bases, with 7 bases between them. Germline loops: CDR1 SGHNT, CDR2 YYREEE (reference sequence). This CDR3 is built from 14 residues. This CDR3 reads CASSLWGAGNTIYF. CDR3 nucleotides: TGTGCCAGCAGCTTGTGGGGAGCTGGAAACACCATATATTTT.

V usage is TRBV14 and J usage is TRBJ2-7; the D gene could be TRBD1 or TRBD2 (5 bases each). Germline values: CDR1 SGHDN, CDR2 FVKESK. This CDR3 has 14 amino acids. V gave up 4 bases and J gave up 6 bases, with 16 bases separating them. CDR3 nucleotides: TGTGCCAGCAGCCGCCTAACGGGGCCCATCGAGCAGTACTTC. Protein: CASSRLTGPIEQYF.

The V call is TRBV19, the J call TRBJ2-5; no clear D gene. Germline CDR1 reads LNHDA; CDR2 reads SQIVND (reference sequence). V was cut by 1 base and J by 4 bases, with 7 bases left in between. This CDR3 spans 13 amino acids. CDR3 DNA sequence: TGTGCCAGTAGTATAGTTCGGTCAGAGACCCAGTACTTC. Protein: CASSIVRSETQYF.

CDR3 residues: CASSSGGTEAFF. The CDR3 DNA sequence: TGTGCCAGCAGCTCCGGTGGGACTGAAGCTTTCTTT. The chain combines TRBV11-3 with TRBJ1-1, with D unresolved. The CDR3 sequence is 12 residues long. V lost 4 bases, J lost 5 bases, and 8 bases lay in between. Looked up from germline, CDR1 is SGHNT and CDR2 is YENEEA.

This clone was counted a single time. The V and J genes are TRBV5-1 and TRBJ1-4; tentatively, D is TRBD1 (5 bases). The CDR3 sequence is 14 residues long. Trimming removed 3 bases at V and 0 bases at J, with 6 bases between. In germline, CDR1 is SGHRS, CDR2 YFSETQ. The CDR3 nucleotides are TGCGCCAGCAGCTGGACAACAACTAATGAAAAACTGTTTTTT. Translation: CASSWTTTNEKLFF.

This clone was recorded only once. The rearrangement links TRBV28 to TRBJ1-2, with 9 bases matching TRBD1. Germline V CDR1 and CDR2: MDHEN, SYDVKM. This CDR3 region has 12 residues. Germline trimming cut 8 bases from V and 4 bases from J; bases unmatched to any gene: 2. CDR3 DNA sequence: TGTGCCAGCGGACAGGGGATCTATGGCTACACCTTC. Translating gives CASGQGIYGYTF.

The chain couples TRBV9 to TRBJ1-4, with 7 bases fitting TRBD1. The CDR3 length is 15 residues. Germline trimming cut 4 bases from V and 6 bases from J; bases unmatched to any gene: 9. Germline loops: CDR1 SGDLS, CDR2 YYNGEE. CDR3 region: CASSLGDSRYEKLFF. The CDR3 bases are TGTGCCAGCAGCTTGGGGGACAGCCGTTATGAAAAACTGTTTTTT.

The rearrangement uses TRBV6-5 and TRBJ1-5; D perhaps matches TRBD1 (5 bases). Germline V gene lookup returns CDR1 MNHEY and CDR2 SVGAGI. V lost 6 bases to trimming and J lost 1 base, with 10 bases between them. CDR3 length: 14 amino acids. CDR3 residues: CASRLTASNQPQHF. The CDR3 DNA reads as TGTGCCAGCAGATTGACAGCCAGCAATCAGCCCCAGCATTTT.

The rearrangement uses TRBV6-4 and TRBJ1-3, with D possibly TRBD1 on 6 matching bases. Germline V gene sequence: CDR1 MRHNA, CDR2 SNTAGT. The V end was cut by 5 bases, the J end by 4 bases, with 15 bases between. This CDR3 contains 15 residues. The CDR3 protein is CASSLDSRGGNTIYF. CDR3 DNA: TGTGCCAGCAGTTTGGACAGCCGGGGAGGAAACACCATATATTTT.